This T cell receptor beta chain was sequenced for a study of T cells in Graves' hyperthyroidism and ophthalmopathy. Whole-study findings and limits: Most thyroid-expanded clonotypes above 0.001 were also found in blood.

This clonotype showed up just a few times. Its cognate antigen is unknown. The investigators amplified TCR beta CDR3 regions from RNA transcripts. Initially, a first-round RT-PCR of the TCR CDR3 employed the HTBI primer set. Via MiXCR, TCRdb re-called the multiplex PCR reads, giving one row per CDR3 protein. The sample includes about 840,000 distinct CDR3 sequences, 38% of them seen just once. CDR3 length: 15 residues. V lost 4 bases, J lost 7 bases, and 7 bases stayed unmatched. Germline-derived CDR1 and CDR2 are LNHNV and YYDKDF (reference sequence). Patients aged 18 to 65 had newly diagnosed hyperthyroidism that had lasted under 2 months. Around 10 ml fresh peripheral blood yielded the PBMCs.

This receptor was taken from a man aged 18 to 30 with Graves' hyperthyroidism. This rearrangement joins TRBV15 to TRBJ2-2; 9 nucleotides match TRBD2. The sample taken for sequencing was blood. CDR3 sequence: CATSTWTSASGELFF. In DNA, the CDR3 is TGTGCCACCAGCACCTGGACTAGCGCTAGCGGGGAGCTGTTTTTT.